The TCR beta chain described here comes from a study of OX40 agonist ivuxolimab in advanced cancers. Study information: Subjects had a mean age of roughly 60 years, with a range of about 23 to 79; around 84% were male. Study conclusions and caveats: CD8+ T cells (on average) carried more expanded clones than CD4+ T cells. Among the nonresponders, some also had low normalized T-cell clonal expansion.

A history of autoimmune disease or systemic immunosuppression excluded patients. The germline CDR1 and CDR2 sequences are SGHVS and FNYEAQ. Trimming removed 4 bases from V and 12 bases from J; junction bases left unmatched: 6. The length of the CDR3 is 13 residues. Clones were read by immunoSEQ multiplex PCR, and TCRdb kept only the in-frame ones, dropping some. The repertoire holds about 48,000 clones, with about 85% as singletons. Worth noting for this clone: The antigen is undetermined.

The receptor was derived from an adult with an advanced solid tumor such as melanoma, head and neck, liver or kidney cancer. J is TRBJ2-1 and V is TRBV7-6; TRBD2 matches 10 bases. This specimen consisted of CD4+ or CD8+ T cells sorted from blood, obtained in a trial of the OX40 agonist ivuxolimab. The CDR3 loop is CASSSRASGRQFF. Here the CDR3 DNA reads TGTGCCAGCAGCTCCCGAGCTAGCGGGAGGCAGTTCTTC.